The entry below describes one T cell receptor (beta chain). CDR3 length: 15 residues. Per the germline V gene, CDR1 is MNHEY and CDR2 is SMNVEV (reference sequence). V lost 0 bases, J lost 2 bases, and 10 bases lay in between. This sample was taken from a study of cytomegalovirus exposure and HLA in healthy donors. Data came from immunoSEQ multiplex PCR; TCRdb stores just in-frame clones and leaves some out. The sample includes tens of thousands of clones, just under 95% of them seen just once. This chain links TRBV27 with TRBJ1-2; D possibly corresponds to TRBD1 (5 bases). Material: PBMCs. The sequence was collected from a man younger than 30 in good health and CMV-seronegative. The CDR3, as DNA: TGTGCCAGCAGTTTATCTCGGGGGGTGAACTATGGCTACACCTTC. Its translation: CASSLSRGVNYGYTF.